A selection of T cell receptor beta chains follows, all from one sample in a study of technical replicates of blood from a handful of donors. TCRdb's table, derived via immunoSEQ multiplex PCR, lists solely in-frame clones and lacks some. Of over 75,000 clones in the sample, around 97% were seen once. The sequencing sample was made of T cells isolated from PBMCs. The receptor source for this set is a human donor in good health. CDR3s leave out the opening cysteine and the closing phenylalanine or tryptophan. Fields, in order: J gene, V gene, CDR3 protein.

j_call: TRBJ2-1
v_call: TRBV27
cdr3_aa: ASSLQLYNEQF

j_call: TRBJ2-2
v_call: TRBV9
cdr3_aa: ASSVEIISGGRGTGELF

j_call: TRBJ1-4
v_call: TRBV19
cdr3_aa: ASSSQGGNEKLF

j_call: TRBJ2-1
v_call: TRBV9
cdr3_aa: ASSFLSYNEQF

j_call: TRBJ1-2
v_call: TRBV29-1
cdr3_aa: SVEGDKANYGYT

j_call: TRBJ1-2
v_call: TRBV7-3
cdr3_aa: ASSLHGNYGYT

j_call: TRBJ2-1
v_call: TRBV21-1
cdr3_aa: ASSKEGGANNEQF

j_call: TRBJ2-7
v_call: TRBV4-3
cdr3_aa: ASSQGTSGYEQY

j_call: TRBJ2-3
v_call: TRBV11-3
cdr3_aa: ASSLDLGQGVPDTQY

j_call: TRBJ1-1
v_call: TRBV27
cdr3_aa: ASTLDGGTEAF

j_call: TRBJ2-7
v_call: TRBV28
cdr3_aa: ASRGTGAGEQY

j_call: TRBJ1-1
v_call: TRBV6-7
cdr3_aa: APRGPPATDVGTEAF

j_call: TRBJ2-3
v_call: TRBV7-2
cdr3_aa: ASRRQGLQADTQY

j_call: TRBJ1-2
v_call: TRBV28
cdr3_aa: ASSSAGGWGGYT

j_call: TRBJ1-5
v_call: TRBV7-2
cdr3_aa: ASSLKTGNQPQH

j_call: TRBJ1-1
v_call: TRBV25-1
cdr3_aa: ASGRTGAAEAF

j_call: TRBJ2-3
v_call: TRBV11-3
cdr3_aa: ASSTYQDDTQY

j_call: TRBJ2-1
v_call: TRBV27
cdr3_aa: ASSPRIRTSGTNEQF

j_call: TRBJ1-4
v_call: TRBV6-6
cdr3_aa: ASSIGQELF

j_call: TRBJ2-3
v_call: TRBV28
cdr3_aa: ASSFTDTQY

j_call: TRBJ2-1
v_call: TRBV30
cdr3_aa: AWSLANEQF

j_call: TRBJ2-7
v_call: TRBV9
cdr3_aa: ASSVEGAGIYEQY

j_call: TRBJ2-3
v_call: TRBV9
cdr3_aa: ASSAYGATDTQY

j_call: TRBJ2-5
v_call: TRBV11-2
cdr3_aa: ASRAETQY

j_call: TRBJ2-7
v_call: TRBV6-5
cdr3_aa: ASSYGFRVGNEQY

j_call: TRBJ2-7
v_call: TRBV4-3
cdr3_aa: ASSQDVGRAEQY

j_call: TRBJ2-5
v_call: TRBV18
cdr3_aa: ASSPQGWETQY

j_call: TRBJ2-7
v_call: TRBV11-2
cdr3_aa: ASSPVSWGQWSYEQY

j_call: TRBJ1-1
v_call: TRBV11-2
cdr3_aa: ASSLVGGDTEAF

j_call: TRBJ2-5
v_call: TRBV18
cdr3_aa: ASSRDTLETQY

j_call: TRBJ2-7
v_call: TRBV5-4
cdr3_aa: ASSSEPAGASYEQY

j_call: TRBJ2-7
v_call: TRBV28
cdr3_aa: ASSLPVAGSYEQY

j_call: TRBJ2-5
v_call: TRBV5-5
cdr3_aa: ASSLVWDYQETQY

j_call: TRBJ1-1
v_call: TRBV10-3
cdr3_aa: AISEGELKLTEAF

j_call: TRBJ2-1
v_call: TRBV19
cdr3_aa: ASEFSTSGYNEQF

j_call: TRBJ2-7
v_call: TRBV12-5
cdr3_aa: ASRGTSGSRTYEQY

j_call: TRBJ1-3
v_call: TRBV6-1
cdr3_aa: ASNLDSSGNTIY

j_call: TRBJ2-5
v_call: TRBV27
cdr3_aa: ASSLRRRGGETQY

j_call: TRBJ2-7
v_call: TRBV4-1
cdr3_aa: ASSQVMIPGQGLYEQY

j_call: TRBJ2-5
v_call: TRBV28
cdr3_aa: ASSRDSWYQETQY

j_call: TRBJ2-1
v_call: TRBV4-2
cdr3_aa: ASSQEGAGAGYNEQF

j_call: TRBJ2-5
v_call: TRBV18
cdr3_aa: ASSNREETQY

j_call: TRBJ2-1
v_call: TRBV10-2
cdr3_aa: ASRTSGYNEQF

j_call: TRBJ1-2
v_call: TRBV7-9
cdr3_aa: ASSQRDRGFYGYT

j_call: TRBJ2-3
v_call: TRBV11-2
cdr3_aa: ASSLRHVSDTQY

j_call: TRBJ2-2
v_call: TRBV10-3
cdr3_aa: AISDEGVGGELF

j_call: TRBJ1-5
v_call: TRBV2
cdr3_aa: ASSRGLQPQH

j_call: TRBJ2-2
v_call: TRBV15
cdr3_aa: ATLGRGGTGELF

j_call: TRBJ1-5
v_call: TRBV30
cdr3_aa: AWSAGTGNQPQH